In its sample, the clone carrying this T cell receptor (beta chain) was seen a few times. What it binds is unknown. The time point here: pre-sensitization, week 0. Treatment reported: therapeutic diphenylcyclopropenone sensitization with weekly scalp DPC. This entry belongs to a study of human T cells and chemical hapten exposure. Findings of the study overall: Those TCRs sitting above 1 in 1000 frequency stayed the same with DPC sensitization.

CDR1 is LGHNA, CDR2 YNFKEQ, per germline. The CDR3 runs to 14 residues. Trimming took 2 bases from V and 2 from J, leaving 10 bases between them. TCRdb ran MiXCR on the RACE reads and lists one entry per CDR3 protein. Found here are around 100,000 distinct CDR3 sequences, roughly 10% of them singletons; the top ten hold approximately 3.4%. The sequences come from whole blood, collected in connection with sensitization to the hapten diphenylcyclopropenone (DPC). V usage is TRBV4-2 and J usage is TRBJ2-7; D is undetermined. The receptor was isolated from a woman aged 55-70 years with alopecia areata. Some clones in this sample may be carry-over from other donors' samples. CDR3 sequence reads: CASSQTDGTYEQYF. CDR3 coding DNA: TGTGCCAGCAGCCAAACGGACGGAACCTACGAGCAGTACTTC.